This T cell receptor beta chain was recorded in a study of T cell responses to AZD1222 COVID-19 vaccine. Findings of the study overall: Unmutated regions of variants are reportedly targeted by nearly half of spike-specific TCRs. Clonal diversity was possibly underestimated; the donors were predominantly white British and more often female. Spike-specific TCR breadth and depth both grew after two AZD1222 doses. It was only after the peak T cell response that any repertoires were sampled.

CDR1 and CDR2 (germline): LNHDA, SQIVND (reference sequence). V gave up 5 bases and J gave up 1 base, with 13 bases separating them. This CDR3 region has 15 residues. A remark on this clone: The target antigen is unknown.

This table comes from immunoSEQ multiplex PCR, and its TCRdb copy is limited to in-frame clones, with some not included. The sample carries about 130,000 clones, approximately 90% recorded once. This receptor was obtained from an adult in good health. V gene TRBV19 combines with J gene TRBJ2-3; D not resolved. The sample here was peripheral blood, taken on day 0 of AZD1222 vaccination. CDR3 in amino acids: CASSSWEAGTDTQYF. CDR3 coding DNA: TGTGCCAGTAGTTCTTGGGAAGCTGGCACAGATACGCAGTATTTT.